The entry that follows covers one TCR beta chain sequence. Its antigen remains unidentified. No quality values exist for individual bases; no much larger clone is one base distant. This sample is part of a study of shared clonotypes between healthy human individuals (dated by TCRdb to 2018 to 2020). Some background on the complete study: The cohort comprised a couple of women and three men aged 18 to 49 years. To estimate repertoire size and how much clonotypes are shared between individuals, the study performed deep sequencing of blood TCR repertoires from a few healthy adults. Leukapheresis yielded between about 0.94 and 8.9 billion PBMCs per donor. Libraries were prepared and TCR repertoires were sequenced by different laboratories using diverse techniques, in order to increase sequencing depth and limit assay-specific biases.

TCR CDR3 regions were amplified from genomic DNA by multiplex PCR using the deep immunoSEQ assay. Extracted genomic DNA from each cell subset was spread evenly across all wells of several immunoSEQ 96-well plates, with each plate serving as a replicate. For unsorted PBMC, each replicate PCR was loaded with roughly 330 ng genomic DNA, equivalent to tens of thousands of T cell genomes. Ten immunoSEQ deep assay plates were used to sequence the unsorted PBMC genomic DNA. Purified libraries were quantified with a Qubit 3.0 fluorometer, sized on a Bioanalyzer 2100, and re-quantified with the KAPA Library Quantification kit. A separate single-read 150-cycle Illumina NextSeq 550 flow cell was used to sequence each immunoSEQ 96-well plate. In the source study's methods: The immunoSEQ output contained only junctional sequences without quality scores, so filtering could not match that applied to full-length reads. To assign V/J genes and CDR3, sequences were annotated using PyIR, a Python wrapper for IgBLAST v1.9, with IMGT germline references. Any read was removed if the V/J assignment was weak (E-value above 1e-6), the CDR3 was missing, or the read contained stop codons, out-of-frame junctions, or ambiguous translated residues. V3J clonotypes were defined by identical inferred V gene, J gene, and CDR3 amino acid sequence. Percentage overlap between repertoires was computed as shared unique clonotypes divided by the size of the smaller repertoire. Richness of each repertoire was evaluated using RTK rarefaction, the Chao1 estimator, and Recon v2.1 estimates of unobserved clonotypes. The table was pulled from immuneACCESS by TCRdb, which kept in-frame rearrangements only. Such tables lose some clones; where checked, under half of the loss comes from unresolved V genes, and the rest has no known cause. V and J calls and clone size are given by that table; D and trimming were obtained from the DNA. For this sample the table gives about half a million clones, of which 81% were detected only once. Roughly 13% of the sample lies in the top ten.

What the authors observed across the whole study: Pairwise subsampling indicated that sequencing depth was expected to affect the degree of clonotype sharing among donors. Because the study included only a small number of donors, the genetic and exposure-history diversity represented was limited. Only blood was sampled, and tissue TCR repertoires likely differ from those in blood.

V lost 4 bases and J lost 5 bases, and the count of bases not matched to a germline gene is 2. The CDR3 runs 12 residues from the cysteine to the phenylalanine. Just the 36-base CDR3 DNA is kept, in frame starting at base 1. Sequences SQVTM (CDR1) and ANQGSEA (CDR2) are obtained from the germline V gene. The donors were healthy, HIV-negative adults who had no recently reported acute infections or vaccinations. Only Caucasian adults living in Nashville, Tennessee, USA were represented among the donors. For unsorted samples, tens of millions of PBMCs were counted, and genomic DNA was extracted using the QIAamp DNA Blood Mini kit. After blood collection by leukapheresis, PBMCs were isolated using Ficoll-Histopaque density gradient centrifugation and then cryopreserved in the vapor phase of liquid nitrogen.

The rearrangement combines TRBV29-1 with TRBJ2-7; 10 central bases correspond to TRBD2. This clonotype originated in a woman between 35 and 50 years old in good health. Some clones in this sample may be carry-over from other donors' samples. Sequencing was done on a sample of PBMCs. The nucleotide sequence reads TGCAGCGTTGCTAGCGGGAGTCACGAGCAGTACTTC. It encodes CSVASGSHEQYF.